A selection of T cell receptor beta chains follows, all from one sample in a study of T-cell reconstitution after alpha-beta-depleted transplantation in children. TCRdb re-called the PCR reads through MiXCR, storing one row per CDR3 protein. Of around 580,000 distinct CDR3 sequences in the sample, about 23% were seen once. This material consisted of PBMCs, mostly from graft donor cells, taken 360 days after TCRalphabeta/CD19-depleted stem cell transplant. These receptors originate from a boy in the first two years of life who had a stem cell transplant for acute myeloid leukemia, so the T cells may come from the graft donor. Both conserved end residues are part of each CDR3. A D gene is named only where the DNA matches it firmly. Rows give clone size only sometimes, using once, few, many, or a class for an expanded clone.

DNA: TGTGCCAGCAGTTTGGGGGGACAGGGGTCGGGAGAGACCCAGTACTTC; CDR3: CASSLGGQGSGETQYF; D: TRBD1; J: TRBJ2-5; V: TRBV28; size: many
DNA: TGTGCCAGCAGCAGCCGGGGGGGGACAGCTTCCTACGAGCAGTACTTC; CDR3: CASSSRGGTASYEQYF; D: NA; J: TRBJ2-7; V: TRBV6-1; size: NA
DNA: TGCAGTGCCAGCTCGAGCAGGGGAGTAGGAAATGAGCAGTTCTTC; CDR3: CSASSSRGVGNEQFF; D: NA; J: TRBJ2-1; V: TRBV20-1; size: few
DNA: TGTGCCAGCAGCCAAGTAGGCAGGTCGCCTTACAATGAGCAGTTCTTC; CDR3: CASSQVGRSPYNEQFF; D: NA; J: TRBJ2-1; V: TRBV14; size: few
DNA: TGCAGTGCTAGTGCAGGGCACAATCAGCCCCAGCATTTT; CDR3: CSASAGHNQPQHF; D: NA; J: TRBJ1-5; V: TRBV20-1; size: NA
DNA: TGTGCCAGCAGGGGGCAAGGCTCCGGAAGGGAAAAACTGTTTTTT; CDR3: CASRGQGSGREKLFF; D: NA; J: TRBJ1-4; V: TRBV6-1; size: NA
DNA: TGCGCCAGCAGCCAAGATAAGGGGGTGGGCCATGAGCAGTTCTTC; CDR3: CASSQDKGVGHEQFF; D: NA; J: TRBJ2-1; V: TRBV4-3; size: NA
DNA: TGTGCCAGCCGACCACAGGGGATGAAGCAGTTCTTC; CDR3: CASRPQGMKQFF; D: TRBD1; J: TRBJ2-1; V: TRBV28; size: NA
DNA: TGTGCCAGCACCGACCTGACAGGGGAGGGACAGCCCCAGCATTTT; CDR3: CASTDLTGEGQPQHF; D: TRBD1; J: TRBJ1-5; V: TRBV6-1; size: NA
DNA: TGTGCCAGCAGTTTATCCCAGGGTATTTTCGAGCAGTACTTC; CDR3: CASSLSQGIFEQYF; D: NA; J: TRBJ2-7; V: TRBV12-3/TRBV12-4; size: NA
DNA: TGCGCCAGCAGTGCAGGGGGATTACAAGAGACCCAGTACTTC; CDR3: CASSAGGLQETQYF; D: TRBD1; J: TRBJ2-5; V: TRBV5-1; size: many
DNA: TGCAGCGGATCGACCGGGACAGGGCTGGCAACTAATGAAAAACTGTTTTTT; CDR3: CSGSTGTGLATNEKLFF; D: TRBD1; J: TRBJ1-4; V: TRBV29-1; size: NA
DNA: TGTGCCAGCAACACCGGACAGCGGATGAACACTGAAGCTTTCTTT; CDR3: CASNTGQRMNTEAFF; D: NA; J: TRBJ1-1; V: TRBV28; size: NA
DNA: TGTGCCAGCAGCGTAGGGGGGATCGGTGAGACCCAGTACTTC; CDR3: CASSVGGIGETQYF; D: NA; J: TRBJ2-5; V: TRBV9; size: many
DNA: TGTGCCAGCGGGCCCCAGGGGCGGAGCGGGGAGCTGTTTTTT; CDR3: CASGPQGRSGELFF; D: NA; J: TRBJ2-2; V: TRBV14; size: many
DNA: TGCAGTGCTGTCCTAGCGGGGAGACAAGAGACCCAGTACTTC; CDR3: CSAVLAGRQETQYF; D: TRBD2; J: TRBJ2-5; V: TRBV20-1; size: NA
DNA: TGTGCCAGCACCCTTGAGGGGAGTACTTATAGCAATCAGCCCCAGCATTTT; CDR3: CASTLEGSTYSNQPQHF; D: NA; J: TRBJ1-5; V: TRBV28; size: NA
DNA: TGTGCCAGCAGTGTTGAGTGGGGCTATGGCTACACCTTC; CDR3: CASSVEWGYGYTF; D: NA; J: TRBJ1-2; V: TRBV25-1; size: many
DNA: TGCAGCGTTGAAGAGGCGGGACAACGGCAGTACTTC; CDR3: CSVEEAGQRQYF; D: NA; J: TRBJ2-7; V: TRBV29-1; size: NA
DNA: TGTGCCAGCAGCACCAATAACAACGTCCTGACTTTC; CDR3: CASSTNNNVLTF; D: NA; J: TRBJ2-6; V: TRBV9; size: NA
DNA: TGTGCCACGGGAGGGGGGGCGTTGTTGGATACGCAGTATTTT; CDR3: CATGGGALLDTQYF; D: TRBD2; J: TRBJ2-3; V: TRBV19; size: few
DNA: TGTGCCAGCAGGACAGACAGGGGTGCGGGAGAGACCCAGTACTTC; CDR3: CASRTDRGAGETQYF; D: TRBD1; J: TRBJ2-5; V: TRBV5-6; size: NA
DNA: TGTGCCACCCGAAGGATTGGGCAGGGGTATGGCTACACCTTC; CDR3: CATRRIGQGYGYTF; D: NA; J: TRBJ1-2; V: TRBV6-1; size: many
DNA: TGCAGCGTTGGGTATCGTTACAGGGCAAACCAAGAGACCCAGTACTTC; CDR3: CSVGYRYRANQETQYF; D: NA; J: TRBJ2-5; V: TRBV29-1; size: few
DNA: TGCAGTGCTAGATACAGGGCGGACTACACCTTC; CDR3: CSARYRADYTF; D: NA; J: TRBJ1-2; V: TRBV20-1; size: NA
DNA: TGTGCCAGCAGTTTAATTCAGGGGCCCTACGAGCAGTACTTC; CDR3: CASSLIQGPYEQYF; D: NA; J: TRBJ2-7; V: TRBV27; size: many
DNA: TGTGCCAGCAGCTTGGAGAAAAGAGCGTACAGGGATATAGGAACCGGGGAGCTGTTTTTT; CDR3: CASSLEKRAYRDIGTGELFF; D: NA; J: TRBJ2-2; V: TRBV5-6; size: many
DNA: TGCAGTGCTAGACCGAACGGACAGGGAACAAGACAGCCCCAGCATTTT; CDR3: CSARPNGQGTRQPQHF; D: TRBD1; J: TRBJ1-5; V: TRBV20-1; size: NA
DNA: TGTGCCAGCAGTACCGGGACACGCGAGCAGTACTTC; CDR3: CASSTGTREQYF; D: NA; J: TRBJ2-7; V: TRBV6-5; size: NA
DNA: TGTGCCAGCAGCACACCGACTAGCGGGGGGCGAGTGCAGTACTTC; CDR3: CASSTPTSGGRVQYF; D: TRBD2; J: TRBJ2-7; V: TRBV7-2; size: many
DNA: TGTGCCGCCCTTGGGGGTGACAGCTCCGGGGACACTGAAGCTTTCTTT; CDR3: CAALGGDSSGDTEAFF; D: NA; J: TRBJ1-1; V: TRBV6-1; size: NA
DNA: TGTGCCAGCAGTCGACAGGGGGCCAAAAACATTCAGTACTTC; CDR3: CASSRQGAKNIQYF; D: TRBD1; J: TRBJ2-4; V: TRBV28; size: many
DNA: TGTGCCAGCAGCTTTCGAGCAGGAACTGAAGCTTTCTTT; CDR3: CASSFRAGTEAFF; D: NA; J: TRBJ1-1; V: TRBV7-7; size: many
DNA: TGTGCCAGCAGTTTAATATGGGGCCGCTCCTACGAGCAGTACTTC; CDR3: CASSLIWGRSYEQYF; D: NA; J: TRBJ2-7; V: TRBV12-3/TRBV12-4; size: few
DNA: TGTGCCGCACGCCGGGGGGCTGACACTGAAGCTTTCTTT; CDR3: CAARRGADTEAFF; D: NA; J: TRBJ1-1; V: TRBV7-9; size: many
DNA: TGTGCCAGCAGTTACTGGAAGGCAGATACGCAGTATTTT; CDR3: CASSYWKADTQYF; D: NA; J: TRBJ2-3; V: TRBV6-5; size: many
DNA: TGTGCCAGCAGTTCCCGACAGAATACCTACGAGCAGTACTTC; CDR3: CASSSRQNTYEQYF; D: NA; J: TRBJ2-7; V: TRBV6-5; size: NA
DNA: TGCGCCAGCAGCGGGGCTACAGGTCTCTCCTACGAGCAGTACTTC; CDR3: CASSGATGLSYEQYF; D: NA; J: TRBJ2-7; V: TRBV5-1; size: NA
DNA: TGTGCCAGCTCACCGCTAAAGACAGGAGATTACAATGAGCAGTTCTTC; CDR3: CASSPLKTGDYNEQFF; D: NA; J: TRBJ2-1; V: TRBV18; size: NA
DNA: TGCAGTGCTACGAGGGGGGGCCCAAGTAATGAGCAGTTCTTC; CDR3: CSATRGGPSNEQFF; D: NA; J: TRBJ2-1; V: TRBV20-1; size: many
DNA: TGTGCCAGCAGATTCACGGGGGGCCAAGAGACCCAGTACTTC; CDR3: CASRFTGGQETQYF; D: TRBD2; J: TRBJ2-5; V: TRBV7-2; size: many
DNA: TGTGCCATCAGTGAGTCTACGGGGACAGGGAATGAAAAACTGTTTTTT; CDR3: CAISESTGTGNEKLFF; D: TRBD1; J: TRBJ1-4; V: TRBV10-3; size: NA
DNA: TGTGCCAGCAGTTTTGGGCGGAGGGAAAAACTGTTTTTT; CDR3: CASSFGRREKLFF; D: NA; J: TRBJ1-4; V: TRBV28; size: many
DNA: TGTGCCAGCAGCGACGCGCCTGCGGGGGGGCTCGGGACCCAGTACTTC; CDR3: CASSDAPAGGLGTQYF; D: TRBD2; J: TRBJ2-5; V: TRBV7-9; size: NA
DNA: TGTGCCAGCAGCAAAGTCGGCTACGCCTACGAGCAGTACTTC; CDR3: CASSKVGYAYEQYF; D: NA; J: TRBJ2-7; V: TRBV21-1; size: many
DNA: TGTGCCAGCAGCTTAGCGGGGGCTCTCAATGAGCAGTTCTTC; CDR3: CASSLAGALNEQFF; D: NA; J: TRBJ2-1; V: TRBV7-2; size: few
DNA: TGTGCCAGCAGGCAGGGGGGGAGGACTGAAGCTTTCTTT; CDR3: CASRQGGRTEAFF; D: TRBD1; J: TRBJ1-1; V: TRBV6-1; size: NA
DNA: TGTGCCAGCAGCACCCACAGGGGAGGATCAGATACGCAGTATTTT; CDR3: CASSTHRGGSDTQYF; D: NA; J: TRBJ2-3; V: TRBV7-9; size: few
DNA: TGCGCCAGCAGCTTGGCCGGGACAGGGAATTCACCCCTCCACTTT; CDR3: CASSLAGTGNSPLHF; D: TRBD1; J: TRBJ1-6; V: TRBV5-1; size: NA
DNA: TGTGCCAGCAGTTGGGGGACTAGCGGGAGAGATTCCTACAATGAGCAGTTCTTC; CDR3: CASSWGTSGRDSYNEQFF; D: TRBD2; J: TRBJ2-1; V: TRBV28; size: many
DNA: TGTGCCAGCAGGCCGCCTCCCCAGAGAAACTACAATGAGCAGTTCTTC; CDR3: CASRPPPQRNYNEQFF; D: NA; J: TRBJ2-1; V: TRBV21-1; size: many
DNA: TGCGCCAGCAGCCGAGGACAGGGGGCTTCCTACGAGCAGTACTTC; CDR3: CASSRGQGASYEQYF; D: TRBD1; J: TRBJ2-7; V: TRBV4-3; size: few
DNA: TGTGCCAGCAGCCAAGAATGGAACACTGAAGCTTTCTTT; CDR3: CASSQEWNTEAFF; D: NA; J: TRBJ1-1; V: TRBV3-1; size: many
DNA: TGCAGTGCTAGAGCCCCCTCCCCAAACATTCAGTACTTC; CDR3: CSARAPSPNIQYF; D: NA; J: TRBJ2-4; V: TRBV20-1; size: few
DNA: TGCAGTGCTAGTCCTAGCGGGGGGGCCAATGAGCAGTTCTTC; CDR3: CSASPSGGANEQFF; D: TRBD2; J: TRBJ2-1; V: TRBV20-1; size: few
DNA: TGCAGCGTTGTCCAGGATACGCAGTATTTT; CDR3: CSVVQDTQYF; D: NA; J: TRBJ2-3; V: TRBV29-1; size: many
DNA: TGCAGTGCTCACTACCCCGGGACAGGAGTTTACAATGAGCAGTTCTTC; CDR3: CSAHYPGTGVYNEQFF; D: TRBD1; J: TRBJ2-1; V: TRBV20-1; size: few
DNA: TGCAGCGTCAACGGACTAGCGGGGGGAGGTTACGAGCAGTACTTC; CDR3: CSVNGLAGGGYEQYF; D: TRBD2; J: TRBJ2-7; V: TRBV29-1; size: many
DNA: TGTGCCAGCAGCTTGGACAGGGGACCTCTCAATGAGCAGTTCTTC; CDR3: CASSLDRGPLNEQFF; D: TRBD1; J: TRBJ2-1; V: TRBV11-2; size: many
DNA: TGTGCTAGTGGTGTAGGGCAGGGGAACACCGGGGAGCTGTTTTTT; CDR3: CASGVGQGNTGELFF; D: NA; J: TRBJ2-2; V: TRBV12-5; size: NA